This T cell receptor (beta chain) was profiled in a study of T cell repertoires in cytomegalovirus infection. Study-level information: From public TCR beta signatures came an indication of both CMV infection and matching HLA type.

This CDR3 has 14 amino acids. The germline V gene encodes CDR1 MDHEN and CDR2 SYDVKM. With 5 bases clipped from V and 3 bases from J, the junction kept 6 bases outside the gene matches. The table lists this clonotype with many counts. The antigen remains undetermined. Study-wide findings and caveats: CMV carriers having the relevant HLA were flagged by cumulative public TCR beta family frequency. CMV-specific TCR beta clonotypes restricted by HLA-C were the ones dominating the ex vivo response.

Using its own MiXCR run on the reads, TCRdb lists one record per CDR3 protein. The sample holds 100,000 to 150,000 distinct CDR3 sequences, 8.8% seen once. Sequenced input: PBMCs. The rearrangement uses TRBV28 and TRBJ2-7; 8 bases line up with TRBD1. This sequence originates from a human donor in good health (CMV status not recorded). Some clones in this sample may be carry-over from other donors' samples. The CDR3 nucleotides are TGTGCCAGCAGTCCGCCGGGACAGGTCTACGAGCAGTACTTC. Amino acids: CASSPPGQVYEQYF.